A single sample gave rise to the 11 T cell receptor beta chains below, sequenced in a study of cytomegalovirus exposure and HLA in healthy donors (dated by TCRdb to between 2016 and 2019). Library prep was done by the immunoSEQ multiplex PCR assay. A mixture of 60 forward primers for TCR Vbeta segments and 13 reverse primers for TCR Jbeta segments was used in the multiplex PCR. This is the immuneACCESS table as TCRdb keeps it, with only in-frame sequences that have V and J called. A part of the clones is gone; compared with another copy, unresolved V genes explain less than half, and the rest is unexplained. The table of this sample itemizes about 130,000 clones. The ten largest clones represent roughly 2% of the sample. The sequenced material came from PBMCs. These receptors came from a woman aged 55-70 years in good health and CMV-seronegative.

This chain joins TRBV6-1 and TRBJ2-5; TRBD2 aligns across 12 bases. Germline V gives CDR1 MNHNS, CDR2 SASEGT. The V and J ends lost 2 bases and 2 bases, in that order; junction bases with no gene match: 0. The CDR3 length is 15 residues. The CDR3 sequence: CASSELAGGQETQYF. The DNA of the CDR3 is TGTGCCAGCAGTGAACTAGCGGGGGGGCAAGAGACCCAGTACTTC.

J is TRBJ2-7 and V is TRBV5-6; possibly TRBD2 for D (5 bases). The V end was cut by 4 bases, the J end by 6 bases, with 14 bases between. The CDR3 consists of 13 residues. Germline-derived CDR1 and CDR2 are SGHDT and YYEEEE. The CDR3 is CASSLPLASEQYF. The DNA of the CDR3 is TGTGCCAGCAGCCTTCCCCTAGCCTCCGAGCAGTACTTC.

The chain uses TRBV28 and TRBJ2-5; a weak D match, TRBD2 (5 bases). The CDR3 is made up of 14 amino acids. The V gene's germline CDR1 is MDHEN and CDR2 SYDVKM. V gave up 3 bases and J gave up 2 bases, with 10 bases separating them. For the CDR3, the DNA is TGTGCCAGCAGTTTCGTCGGGATGCAAGAGACCCAGTACTTC. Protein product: CASSFVGMQETQYF.

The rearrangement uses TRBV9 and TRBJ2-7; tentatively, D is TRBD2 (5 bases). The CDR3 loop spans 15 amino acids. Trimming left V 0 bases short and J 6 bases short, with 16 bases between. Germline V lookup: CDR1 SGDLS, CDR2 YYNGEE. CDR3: CASSVDLTLRGEQYF. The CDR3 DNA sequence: TGTGCCAGCAGCGTAGACCTAACCCTCCGGGGCGAGCAGTACTTC. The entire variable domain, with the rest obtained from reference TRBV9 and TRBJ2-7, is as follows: DSGVTQTPKHLITATGQRVTLRCSPRSGDLSVYWYQQSLDQGLQFLIQYYNGEERAKGNILERFSAQQFPDLHSELNLSSLELGDSALYFCASSVDLTLRGEQYFGPGTRLTVT.

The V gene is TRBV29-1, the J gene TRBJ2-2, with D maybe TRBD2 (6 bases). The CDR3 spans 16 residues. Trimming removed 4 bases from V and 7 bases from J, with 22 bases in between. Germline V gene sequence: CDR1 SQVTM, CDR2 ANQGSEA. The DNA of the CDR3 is TGCAGCGTTGCCCACAATGGGGCAGGGAGGATCGGGGAGCTGTTTTTT. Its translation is CSVAHNGAGRIGELFF.

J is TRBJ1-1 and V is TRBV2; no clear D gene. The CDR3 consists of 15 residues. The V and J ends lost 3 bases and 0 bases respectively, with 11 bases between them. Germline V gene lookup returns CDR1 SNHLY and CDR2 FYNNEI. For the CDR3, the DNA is TGTGCCAGCAGTGAGATGCGGCTTATGAACACTGAAGCTTTCTTT. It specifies CASSEMRLMNTEAFF.

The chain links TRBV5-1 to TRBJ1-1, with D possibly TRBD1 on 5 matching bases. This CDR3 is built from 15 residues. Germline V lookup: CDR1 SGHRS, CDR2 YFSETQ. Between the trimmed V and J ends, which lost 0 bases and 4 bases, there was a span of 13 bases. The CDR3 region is CASSLVGGVSTEAFF. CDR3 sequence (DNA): TGCGCCAGCAGCTTGGTGGGGGGAGTAAGCACTGAAGCTTTCTTT.

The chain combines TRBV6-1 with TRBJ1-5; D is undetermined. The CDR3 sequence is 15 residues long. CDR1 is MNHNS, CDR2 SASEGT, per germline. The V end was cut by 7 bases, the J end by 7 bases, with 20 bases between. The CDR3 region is CASKKGEGEWQPQHF. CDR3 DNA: TGTGCCAGCAAAAAGGGTGAGGGTGAGTGGCAGCCCCAGCATTTT.

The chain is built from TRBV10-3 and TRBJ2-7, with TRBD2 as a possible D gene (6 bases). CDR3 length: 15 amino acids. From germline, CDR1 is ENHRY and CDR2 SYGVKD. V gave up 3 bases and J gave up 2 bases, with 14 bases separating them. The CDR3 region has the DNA TGTGCCATCAGTGACGACGGGACGGGGGCCTACGAGCAGTACTTC. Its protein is CAISDDGTGAYEQYF.

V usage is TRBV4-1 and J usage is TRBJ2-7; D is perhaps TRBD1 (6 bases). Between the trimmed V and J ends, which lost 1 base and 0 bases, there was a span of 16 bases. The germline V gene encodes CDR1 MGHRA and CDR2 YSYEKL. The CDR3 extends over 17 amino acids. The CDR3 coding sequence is TGCGCCAGCAGCCAAGTGATGGGACAACTGAGCTCCTACGAGCAGTACTTC. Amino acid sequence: CASSQVMGQLSSYEQYF.

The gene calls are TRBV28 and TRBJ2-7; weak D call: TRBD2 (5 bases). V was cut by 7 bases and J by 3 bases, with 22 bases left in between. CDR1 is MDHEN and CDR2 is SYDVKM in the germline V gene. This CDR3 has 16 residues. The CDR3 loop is CASTTAASGRVYEQYF. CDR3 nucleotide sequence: TGTGCCAGCACCACGGCCGCGAGCGGAAGGGTCTACGAGCAGTACTTC.